A selection of T cell receptor beta chains follows, all from one sample in a study of T cell responses to AZD1222 COVID-19 vaccine. The table came from immunoSEQ multiplex PCR; TCRdb's copy has only in-frame clones and leaves some out. The profile shows 140,000 to 150,000 clones, 85% to 95% of them singletons. The sequencing used peripheral blood, collected on day 0 of AZD1222 vaccination. These receptors came from an adult in good health. CDR3s include the opening cysteine and the closing phenylalanine or tryptophan. Each record gives: V gene, J gene, clone size, D gene, CDR3 protein, CDR3 DNA. D genes are given only for firm matches. Expanded clones get a size class; other rows say once, few or many, or leave the size out.

V: TRBV3-1/TRBV3-2; J: TRBJ1-2; size: .; D: .; CDR3: CASSQEASPLYGYTF; DNA: TGTGCCAGCAGCCAAGAAGCGAGTCCCCTCTATGGCTACACCTTC
V: TRBV6-5; J: TRBJ2-7; size: .; D: TRBD1; CDR3: CASSSGQGNEQYF; DNA: TGTGCCAGCAGCTCGGGACAGGGGAACGAGCAGTACTTC
V: TRBV18; J: TRBJ2-3; size: .; D: .; CDR3: CASSPEIYTDTQYF; DNA: TGTGCCAGCTCACCAGAAATCTACACAGATACGCAGTATTTT
V: TRBV30; J: TRBJ2-3; size: .; D: .; CDR3: CAWSVQGTDTQYF; DNA: TGTGCCTGGAGTGTACAGGGCACAGATACGCAGTATTTT
V: TRBV27; J: TRBJ2-5; size: .; D: .; CDR3: CASSPLVRLETQYF; DNA: TGTGCCAGCAGCCCCCTGGTTCGTCTTGAGACCCAGTACTTC
V: TRBV28; J: TRBJ1-5; size: .; D: TRBD1; CDR3: CASSFQGGFDQPQHF; DNA: TGTGCCAGCAGTTTCCAGGGGGGGTTTGATCAGCCCCAGCATTTT
V: TRBV27; J: TRBJ2-3; size: .; D: .; CDR3: CASSSEIRDTQYF; DNA: TGTGCCAGCAGTTCAGAGATCCGAGATACGCAGTATTTT
V: TRBV9; J: TRBJ2-7; size: .; D: .; CDR3: CASSVSGSMDEQYF; DNA: TGTGCCAGCAGCGTCAGCGGAAGTATGGACGAGCAGTACTTC
V: TRBV30; J: TRBJ2-4; size: once; D: .; CDR3: CAWRTGRALDIQYF; DNA: TGTGCCTGGAGAACGGGACGGGCTTTGGACATTCAGTACTTC
V: TRBV28; J: TRBJ1-1; size: .; D: .; CDR3: CASSADVNTEAFF; DNA: TGTGCCAGCAGTGCAGACGTGAACACTGAAGCTTTCTTT
V: TRBV24-1; J: TRBJ2-3; size: .; D: .; CDR3: CATRGSGDTQYF; DNA: TGTGCCACCAGGGGATCGGGAGATACGCAGTATTTT
V: TRBV18; J: TRBJ1-6; size: .; D: TRBD1; CDR3: CASSPTGTNSPLHF; DNA: TGTGCCAGCTCACCGACAGGGACTAATTCACCCCTCCACTTT
V: TRBV5-6; J: TRBJ1-2; size: .; D: .; CDR3: CASSLAGSGGYTF; DNA: TGTGCCAGCAGCTTGGCGGGGAGTGGCGGCTACACCTTC
V: TRBV6-5; J: TRBJ2-7; size: .; D: .; CDR3: CASGLGSLYEQYF; DNA: TGTGCCAGCGGCCTGGGGTCCCTATACGAGCAGTACTTC
V: TRBV19; J: TRBJ1-1; size: .; D: .; CDR3: CASSIRAFRLNTEAFF; DNA: TGTGCCAGTAGTATTAGGGCATTCAGGCTGAACACTGAAGCTTTCTTT
V: TRBV7-2; J: TRBJ2-7; size: .; D: TRBD2; CDR3: CASSLRGRERGGSYEQYF; DNA: TGTGCCAGCAGCTTAAGGGGTCGGGAGCGGGGAGGATCCTACGAGCAGTACTTC
V: TRBV19; J: TRBJ1-5; size: .; D: TRBD1; CDR3: CASSMGQRLGAQHF; DNA: TGTGCCAGTAGTATGGGACAGAGGCTAGGGGCCCAGCATTTT
V: TRBV6-5; J: TRBJ1-2; size: few; D: .; CDR3: CASSTGHQTNGYTF; DNA: TGTGCCAGCAGTACGGGTCACCAGACCAATGGCTACACCTTC
V: TRBV6-6; J: TRBJ2-7; size: few; D: TRBD1; CDR3: CASRGPGTGFHEQYF; DNA: TGTGCCAGCAGAGGTCCCGGGACAGGTTTCCACGAGCAGTACTTC
V: TRBV5-6; J: TRBJ1-1; size: once; D: .; CDR3: CASSFRFRGRDTEAFF; DNA: TGTGCCAGCAGCTTTAGGTTCAGGGGCCGGGACACTGAAGCTTTCTTT
V: TRBV18; J: TRBJ1-3; size: .; D: .; CDR3: CASSPFRSRGNTIYF; DNA: TGTGCCAGCTCACCATTTCGGAGTCGGGGAAACACCATATATTTT
V: TRBV6-1; J: TRBJ2-2; size: few; D: .; CDR3: CASSEAGELFF; DNA: TGTGCCAGCAGCGAAGCCGGGGAGCTGTTTTTT
V: TRBV7-3; J: TRBJ2-2; size: once; D: TRBD2; CDR3: CASSRAGGQAGELFF; DNA: TGTGCCAGCAGCAGAGCGGGGGGCCAGGCCGGGGAGCTGTTTTTT
V: TRBV10-3; J: TRBJ1-1; size: .; D: .; CDR3: CAISQTENTEAFF; DNA: TGTGCCATCAGTCAGACAGAGAACACTGAAGCTTTCTTT
V: TRBV6-5; J: TRBJ2-2; size: once; D: .; CDR3: CASLGKGNTGELFF; DNA: TGTGCCAGCCTCGGAAAAGGGAACACCGGGGAGCTGTTTTTT
V: TRBV27; J: TRBJ2-3; size: .; D: .; CDR3: CASSLISELRPGTDTQYF; DNA: TGTGCCAGCAGTTTAATTAGCGAGCTTCGCCCGGGCACAGATACGCAGTATTTT
V: TRBV7-8; J: TRBJ2-3; size: .; D: TRBD1; CDR3: CASGRLGGQGVTDTQYF; DNA: TGTGCCAGTGGGCGGTTGGGGGGACAGGGGGTAACAGATACGCAGTATTTT
V: TRBV7-3; J: TRBJ1-1; size: .; D: .; CDR3: CASSPGGRLEAFF; DNA: TGTGCCAGCAGCCCTGGGGGCCGTCTTGAAGCTTTCTTT
V: TRBV7-9; J: TRBJ1-1; size: .; D: TRBD1; CDR3: CASSYPTGGLVMNTEAFF; DNA: TGTGCCAGCAGCTACCCGACAGGGGGACTCGTAATGAACACTGAAGCTTTCTTT
V: TRBV23-1; J: TRBJ1-3; size: .; D: .; CDR3: CASSQSGGADTIYF; DNA: TGCGCCAGCAGTCAATCGGGGGGGGCTGACACCATATATTTT
V: TRBV27; J: TRBJ2-3; size: .; D: TRBD2; CDR3: CASSSTGTILSDTQYF; DNA: TGTGCCAGCAGCTCGACCGGGACTATTTTGTCAGATACGCAGTATTTT
V: TRBV5-1; J: TRBJ2-1; size: .; D: .; CDR3: CASSPQSAGNEQFF; DNA: TGCGCCAGCAGCCCTCAATCGGCCGGGAATGAGCAGTTCTTC
V: TRBV24-1; J: TRBJ1-1; size: .; D: .; CDR3: CATSDPERRAFF; DNA: TGTGCCACCAGTGACCCCGAACGTAGAGCTTTCTTT
V: TRBV7-9; J: TRBJ1-1; size: once; D: .; CDR3: CASTQDVEGFF; DNA: TGTGCCAGCACCCAGGACGTAGAAGGTTTCTTT
V: TRBV7-6; J: TRBJ2-1; size: .; D: .; CDR3: CASSQDVRWSSYNEQFF; DNA: TGTGCCAGCAGCCAAGACGTGCGGTGGAGCTCCTACAATGAGCAGTTCTTC
V: TRBV2; J: TRBJ1-5; size: .; D: .; CDR3: CASSEVPTYSNQPQHF; DNA: TGTGCCAGCAGTGAAGTACCCACTTATAGCAATCAGCCCCAGCATTTT
V: TRBV10-3; J: TRBJ1-4; size: .; D: TRBD1; CDR3: CAISEYRGEKLFF; DNA: TGTGCCATCAGTGAGTACAGGGGTGAAAAACTGTTTTTT
V: TRBV3-1/TRBV3-2; J: TRBJ2-2; size: .; D: TRBD2; CDR3: CASSHTSGANTGELFF; DNA: TGTGCCAGCAGCCATACTAGCGGGGCTAACACCGGGGAGCTGTTTTTT
V: TRBV6-1; J: TRBJ1-5; size: many; D: .; CDR3: CASSEAGGNQPQHF; DNA: TGTGCCAGCAGTGAAGCTGGGGGCAATCAGCCCCAGCATTTT
V: TRBV19; J: TRBJ2-7; size: .; D: TRBD2; CDR3: CASSIEERGTYEQYF; DNA: TGTGCCAGTAGTATAGAAGAGCGGGGGACCTACGAGCAGTACTTC
V: TRBV4-1; J: TRBJ1-3; size: .; D: .; CDR3: CASSQVDFGFSSGNTIYF; DNA: TGCGCCAGCAGCCAAGTAGATTTCGGCTTCTCCTCTGGAAACACCATATATTTT
V: TRBV18; J: TRBJ1-5; size: .; D: .; CDR3: CASLGEDQPQHF; DNA: TGTGCCAGCCTGGGGGAGGATCAGCCCCAGCATTTT
V: TRBV19; J: TRBJ1-4; size: once; D: .; CDR3: CASSPDPRGGEKLFF; DNA: TGTGCCAGTAGTCCAGACCCCCGGGGTGGGGAAAAACTGTTTTTT
V: TRBV27; J: TRBJ2-3; size: .; D: .; CDR3: CASSLSNRESPDTQYF; DNA: TGTGCCAGCAGTTTATCGAACAGGGAAAGCCCAGATACGCAGTATTTT
V: TRBV30; J: TRBJ1-3; size: .; D: .; CDR3: CAWSAGTPNPRAF; DNA: TGTGCCTGGAGTGCTGGAACCCCCAACCCTCGCGCTTTT
V: TRBV20-1; J: TRBJ1-1; size: .; D: .; CDR3: CSASNTFRQVEAFF; DNA: TGCAGTGCTAGTAATACTTTTCGACAGGTTGAAGCTTTCTTT